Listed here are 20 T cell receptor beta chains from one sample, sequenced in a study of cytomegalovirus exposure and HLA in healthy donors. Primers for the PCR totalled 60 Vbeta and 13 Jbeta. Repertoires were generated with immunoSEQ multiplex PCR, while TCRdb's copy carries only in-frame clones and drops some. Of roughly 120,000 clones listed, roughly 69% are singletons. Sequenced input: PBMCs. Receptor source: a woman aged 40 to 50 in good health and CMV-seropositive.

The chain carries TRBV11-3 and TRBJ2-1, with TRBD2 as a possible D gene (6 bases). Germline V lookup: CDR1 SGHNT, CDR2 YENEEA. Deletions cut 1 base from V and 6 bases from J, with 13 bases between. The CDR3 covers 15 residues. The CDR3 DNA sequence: TGTGCCAGCAGCTTAGGGGGGACTCGGACCAATGAGCAGTTCTTC. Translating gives CASSLGGTRTNEQFF.

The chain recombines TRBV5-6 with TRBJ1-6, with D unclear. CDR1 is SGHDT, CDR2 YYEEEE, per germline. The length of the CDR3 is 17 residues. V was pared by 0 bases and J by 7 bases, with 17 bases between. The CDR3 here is CASSLGPHGTGNSPLHF. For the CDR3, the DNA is TGTGCCAGCAGCTTGGGGCCCCACGGAACCGGGAATTCACCCCTCCACTTT.

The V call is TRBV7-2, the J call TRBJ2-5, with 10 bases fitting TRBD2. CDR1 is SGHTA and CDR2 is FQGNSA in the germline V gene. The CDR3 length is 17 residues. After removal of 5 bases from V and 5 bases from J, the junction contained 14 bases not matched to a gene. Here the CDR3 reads CASSRTGERGGRETQYF. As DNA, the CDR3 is TGTGCCAGCAGCCGGACTGGCGAGCGGGGGGGAAGGGAGACCCAGTACTTC.

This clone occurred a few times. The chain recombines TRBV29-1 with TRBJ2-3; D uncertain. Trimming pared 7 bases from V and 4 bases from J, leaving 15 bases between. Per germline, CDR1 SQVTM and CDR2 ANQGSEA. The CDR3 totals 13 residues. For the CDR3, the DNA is TGCAGCGCTCGACTTCTCCTAGCAGATACGCAGTATTTT. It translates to CSARLLLADTQYF.

The DNA of the CDR3 is TGTGCCAGCAGTTTCCGGACAGGGCGAAACTATGGCTACACCTTC. Amino acids: CASSFRTGRNYGYTF. V and J are TRBV7-2 and TRBJ1-2; 8 bases agree with TRBD1. Looked up from germline, CDR1 is SGHTA and CDR2 is FQGNSA. This CDR3 has 15 amino acids. Germline trimming cut 6 bases from V and 2 bases from J; bases unmatched to any gene: 8.

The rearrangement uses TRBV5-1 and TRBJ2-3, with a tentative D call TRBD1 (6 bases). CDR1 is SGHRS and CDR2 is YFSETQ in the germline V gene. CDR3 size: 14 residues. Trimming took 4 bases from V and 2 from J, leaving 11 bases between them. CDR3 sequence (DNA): TGCGCCAGCAGCCCGACAGGTCTCACAGATACGCAGTATTTT. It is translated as CASSPTGLTDTQYF. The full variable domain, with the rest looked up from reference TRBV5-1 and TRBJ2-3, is KAGVTQTPRYLIKTRGQQVTLSCSPISGHRSVSWYQQTPGQGLQFLFEYFSETQRNKGNFPGRFSGRQFSNSRSEMNVSTLELGDSALYLCASSPTGLTDTQYFGPGTRLTVL.

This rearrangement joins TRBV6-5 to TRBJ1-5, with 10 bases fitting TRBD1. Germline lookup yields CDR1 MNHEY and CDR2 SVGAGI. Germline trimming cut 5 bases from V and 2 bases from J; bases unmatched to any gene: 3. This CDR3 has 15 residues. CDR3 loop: CASSPGTGGNQPQHF. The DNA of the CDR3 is TGTGCCAGCAGTCCTGGGACAGGGGGCAATCAGCCCCAGCATTTT.

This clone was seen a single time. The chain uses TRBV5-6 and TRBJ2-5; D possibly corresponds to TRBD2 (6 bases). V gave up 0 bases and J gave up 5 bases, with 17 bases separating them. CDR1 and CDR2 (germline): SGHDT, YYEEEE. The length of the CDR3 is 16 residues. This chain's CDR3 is CASSLAAGRGWETQYF. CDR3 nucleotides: TGTGCCAGCAGCTTGGCAGCAGGACGGGGGTGGGAGACCCAGTACTTC.

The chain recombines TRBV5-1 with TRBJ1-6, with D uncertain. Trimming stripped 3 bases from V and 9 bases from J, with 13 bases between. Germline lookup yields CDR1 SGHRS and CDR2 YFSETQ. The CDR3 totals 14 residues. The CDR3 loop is CASSWEGRGSPLHF. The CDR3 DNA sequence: TGCGCCAGCAGCTGGGAGGGTAGAGGTTCACCCCTCCACTTT.

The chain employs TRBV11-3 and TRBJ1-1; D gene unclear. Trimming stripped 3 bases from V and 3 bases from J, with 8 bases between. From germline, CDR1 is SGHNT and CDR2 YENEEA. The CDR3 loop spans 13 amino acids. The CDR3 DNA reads TGTGCCAGCAGCTTGTTTTCGGACACTGAAGCTTTCTTT. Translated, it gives CASSLFSDTEAFF.

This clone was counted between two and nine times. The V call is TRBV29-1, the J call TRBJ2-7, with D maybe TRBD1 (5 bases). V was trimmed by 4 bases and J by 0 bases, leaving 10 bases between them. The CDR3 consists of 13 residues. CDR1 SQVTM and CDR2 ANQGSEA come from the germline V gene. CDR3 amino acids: CSVVQVPSYEQYF. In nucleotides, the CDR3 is TGCAGCGTTGTACAGGTTCCCTCCTACGAGCAGTACTTC.

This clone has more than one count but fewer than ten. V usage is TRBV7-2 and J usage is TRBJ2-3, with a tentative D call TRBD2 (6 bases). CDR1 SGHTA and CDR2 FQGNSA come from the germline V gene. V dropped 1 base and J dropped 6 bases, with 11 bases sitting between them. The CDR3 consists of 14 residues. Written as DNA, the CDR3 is TGTGCCAGCAGCTTAGACCGGGGGAGGGATACGCAGTATTTT. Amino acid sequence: CASSLDRGRDTQYF.

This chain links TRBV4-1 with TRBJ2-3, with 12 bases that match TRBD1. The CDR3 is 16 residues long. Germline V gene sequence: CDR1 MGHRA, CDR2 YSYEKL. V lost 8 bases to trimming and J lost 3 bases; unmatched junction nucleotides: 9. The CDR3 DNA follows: TGCGCCAGCTCCCGCACGGGACAGGGGGCTACAGATACGCAGTATTTT. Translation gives CASSRTGQGATDTQYF.

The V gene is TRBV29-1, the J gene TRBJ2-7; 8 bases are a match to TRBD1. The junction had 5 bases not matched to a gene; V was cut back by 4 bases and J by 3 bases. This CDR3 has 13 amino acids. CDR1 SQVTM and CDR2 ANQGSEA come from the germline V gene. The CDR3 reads CSVAQGARYEQYF. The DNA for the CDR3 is TGCAGCGTTGCTCAGGGGGCGCGCTACGAGCAGTACTTC.

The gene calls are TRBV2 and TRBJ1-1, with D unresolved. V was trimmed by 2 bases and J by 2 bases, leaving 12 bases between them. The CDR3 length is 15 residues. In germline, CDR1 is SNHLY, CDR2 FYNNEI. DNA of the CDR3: TGTGCCAGCAGTGAACCCCCAGGAGGAAACACTGAAGCTTTCTTT. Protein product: CASSEPPGGNTEAFF. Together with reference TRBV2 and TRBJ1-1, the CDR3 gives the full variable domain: EPEVTQTPSHQVTQMGQEVILRCVPISNHLYFYWYRQILGQKVEFLVSFYNNEISEKSEIFDDQFSVERPDGSNFTLKIRSTKLEDSAMYFCASSEPPGGNTEAFFGQGTRLTVV.

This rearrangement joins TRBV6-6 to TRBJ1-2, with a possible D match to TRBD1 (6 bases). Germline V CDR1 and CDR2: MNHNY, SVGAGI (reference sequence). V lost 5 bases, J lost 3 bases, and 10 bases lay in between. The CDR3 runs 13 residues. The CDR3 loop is CASSHRDDYGYTF. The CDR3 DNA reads TGTGCCAGCAGTCACAGGGACGACTATGGCTACACCTTC.

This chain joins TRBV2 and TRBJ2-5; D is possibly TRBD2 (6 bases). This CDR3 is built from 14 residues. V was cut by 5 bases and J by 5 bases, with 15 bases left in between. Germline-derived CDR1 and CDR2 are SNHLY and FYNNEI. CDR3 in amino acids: CASSTSRGVETQYF. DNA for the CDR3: TGTGCCAGCAGTACATCGCGGGGTGTGGAGACCCAGTACTTC.

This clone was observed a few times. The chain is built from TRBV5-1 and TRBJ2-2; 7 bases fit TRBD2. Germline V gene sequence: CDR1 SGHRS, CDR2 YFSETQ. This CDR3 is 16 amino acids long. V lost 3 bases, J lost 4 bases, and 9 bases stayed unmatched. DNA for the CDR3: TGCGCCAGCAGCTACGGCGGGGGAGGTAGCACCGGGGAGCTGTTTTTT. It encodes CASSYGGGGSTGELFF.

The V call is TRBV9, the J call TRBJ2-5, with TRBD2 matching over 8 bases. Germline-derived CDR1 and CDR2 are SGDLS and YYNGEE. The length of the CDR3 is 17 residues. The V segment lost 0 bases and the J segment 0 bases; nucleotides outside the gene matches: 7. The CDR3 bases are TGTGCCAGCAGCGTAGCTTCGCTAGCGGGCTACCAAGAGACCCAGTACTTC. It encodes CASSVASLAGYQETQYF.

The CDR3 DNA reads TGCGCCAGCAGTGACACGGGGACAGCCTCATATCAGAGCCAAGAGACCCAGTACTTC. It translates to CASSDTGTASYQSQETQYF. This rearrangement joins TRBV10-1 to TRBJ2-5, with TRBD1 matching 7 bases. Germline loops: CDR1 WNHNN, CDR2 SYGVQD (reference sequence). This CDR3 is built from 19 residues. V gave up 3 bases and J gave up 1 base; unmatched junction bases: 17.